A single sample is the source of the 9 T cell receptor beta chains below, sequenced in a study of T cells in Graves' hyperthyroidism and ophthalmopathy. What was amplified from RNA transcripts were TCR beta CDR3 regions. The HTBI set primed first-round TCR CDR3 RT-PCR. TCRdb re-derived calls from the multiplex PCR reads in MiXCR, one entry per CDR3 protein. The sample shows about 690,000 distinct CDR3 sequences, about 18% of them seen only once. Input material: blood. The receptors derive from a man between 50 and 59 years old with Graves' hyperthyroidism.

This clonotype was picked up many times. The V call is TRBV19, the J call TRBJ1-1; 7 bases are a match to TRBD1. Losses at the gene ends were 7 bases for V and 0 bases for J; bases not matched to a gene: 2. Germline assignment: CDR1 LNHDA and CDR2 SQIVND (reference sequence). The CDR3 sequence is 13 residues long. CDR3 region: CASNRGLNTEAFF. The CDR3 DNA is TGTGCCAGTAACAGGGGATTGAACACTGAAGCTTTCTTT.

The chain recombines TRBV28 with TRBJ1-1, with 11 bases that match TRBD1. CDR3 length: 14 amino acids. The germline V gene has CDR1 MDHEN and CDR2 SYDVKM. J lost 3 bases, V lost 7 bases, and 4 bases had no gene match. This CDR3 is CASTGQGAYTEAFF. CDR3 DNA: TGTGCCAGCACAGGACAGGGGGCTTACACTGAAGCTTTCTTT. Supplemented by reference TRBV28 and TRBJ1-1, the full variable domain reads DVKVTQSSRYLVKRTGEKVFLECVQDMDHENMFWYRQDPGLGLRLIYFSYDVKMKEKGDIPEGYSVSREKKERFSLILESASTNQTSMYLCASTGQGAYTEAFFGQGTRLTVV.

In its sample, this clonotype was seen many times. This chain joins TRBV20-1 and TRBJ2-7; 10 bases fit TRBD2. Losses at the gene ends were 0 bases for V and 2 bases for J; bases not matched to a gene: 1. The CDR3 consists of 14 residues. Germline V gene data show CDR1 as DFQATT and CDR2 as SNEGSKA (reference sequence). This CDR3 is CSARDLAGAYEQYF. The DNA of the CDR3 is TGCAGTGCTAGAGATCTAGCGGGGGCCTACGAGCAGTACTTC.

The gene calls are TRBV7-9 and TRBJ2-1, with TRBD2 as a possible D gene (6 bases). V lost 3 bases and J lost 10, with 10 bases in between. Germline loops: CDR1 SEHNR, CDR2 FQNEAQ (reference sequence). The CDR3 is made up of 12 amino acids. The DNA for the CDR3 is TGTGCCAGCAGCTTTACTAGCAACGAGCAGTTCTTC. Translating it yields CASSFTSNEQFF.

This clonotype appeared many times. The genes are TRBV28 and TRBJ2-7; 8 nucleotides agree with TRBD1. The CDR3 runs to 15 residues. CDR1 and CDR2 (germline): MDHEN, SYDVKM. The V gene end was trimmed by 10 bases and the J gene end by 0 bases; junction bases not matched to a gene: 11. Here the CDR3 reads CATQGAPTGSYEQYF. The CDR3 nucleotides read TGTGCCACCCAGGGGGCTCCGACCGGCTCCTACGAGCAGTACTTC.

This clonotype was seen only a few times. In nucleotides, the CDR3 is TGTGCCAGCAGCCCTGCTCGTCCTGGGGCCAACGTCCTGACTTTC. It translates to CASSPARPGANVLTF. The chain uses TRBV7-9 and TRBJ2-6, with unresolved D. CDR3 length: 15 residues. Trimming took off 5 bases at V and 2 bases at J, with 10 bases between the two ends. Germline CDR1 is SEHNR and CDR2 is FQNEAQ (reference sequence).

The sample holds many counts of this clonotype. This chain connects TRBV6-1 to TRBJ2-5; weak D call: TRBD2 (6 bases). This CDR3 spans 16 amino acids. The germline V gene encodes CDR1 MNHNS and CDR2 SASEGT. V was shortened by 5 bases and J by 5 bases, with 21 bases between the two germline ends. The CDR3 spells CASSLVGGGGKETQYF. The DNA for the CDR3 is TGTGCCAGCAGTTTGGTCGGGGGTGGCGGGAAGGAGACCCAGTACTTC.

This sequence joins TRBV28 and TRBJ2-3; TRBD2 matches at 10 bases. V lost 2 bases, J lost 2 bases, and 10 bases stayed unmatched. Germline assignment: CDR1 MDHEN and CDR2 SYDVKM. CDR3 length equals 18 residues. CDR3 sequence: CASSLSARLAGSTDTQYF. CDR3 nucleotides: TGTGCCAGCAGTTTAAGCGCCCGACTAGCGGGTTCCACAGATACGCAGTATTTT.

The sample holds many counts of this clonotype. The V and J genes are TRBV27 and TRBJ1-1; D gene unclear. V was cut by 0 bases and J by 3 bases, with 11 bases left in between. Germline V lookup: CDR1 MNHEY, CDR2 SMNVEV (reference sequence). The CDR3 sequence is 15 residues long. The DNA of the CDR3 is TGTGCCAGCAGTTTATCGTCGCCGAAGTACACTGAAGCTTTCTTT. It codes for CASSLSSPKYTEAFF.